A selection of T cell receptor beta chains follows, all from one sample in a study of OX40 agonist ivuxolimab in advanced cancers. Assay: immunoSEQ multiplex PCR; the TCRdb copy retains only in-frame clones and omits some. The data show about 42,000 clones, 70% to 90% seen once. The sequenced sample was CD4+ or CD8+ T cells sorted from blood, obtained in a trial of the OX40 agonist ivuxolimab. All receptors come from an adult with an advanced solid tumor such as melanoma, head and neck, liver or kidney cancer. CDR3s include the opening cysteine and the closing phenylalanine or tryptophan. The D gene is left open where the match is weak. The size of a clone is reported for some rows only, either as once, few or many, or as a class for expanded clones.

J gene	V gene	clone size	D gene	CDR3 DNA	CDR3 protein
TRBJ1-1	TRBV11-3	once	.	TGTGCCAGCAGCCCTCGGGGGGGCACTGAAGCTTTCTTT	CASSPRGGTEAFF
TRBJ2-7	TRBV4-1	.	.	TGCGCCAGCAGCCAAGATTACGGGAGTTTCTCCTACGAGCAGTACTTC	CASSQDYGSFSYEQYF
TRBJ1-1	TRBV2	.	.	TGTGCCAGCATTCGGGTGGGCACTGAAGCTTTCTTT	CASIRVGTEAFF
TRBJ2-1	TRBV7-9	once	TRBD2	TGTGCCAGCAGCCCAAGGGGGACTAGCTCCTACAATGAGCAGTTCTTC	CASSPRGTSSYNEQFF
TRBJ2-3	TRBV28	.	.	TGTGCCAGCAGTTTACGGCCAGATACGCAGTATTTT	CASSLRPDTQYF
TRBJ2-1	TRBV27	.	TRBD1	TGTGCCAGCAGTTTATACCGGGACAGGTACAATGAGCAGTTCTTC	CASSLYRDRYNEQFF
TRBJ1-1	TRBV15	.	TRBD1	TGTGCCACCAGTCCACAGGGGGCGAACACTGAAGCTTTCTTT	CATSPQGANTEAFF
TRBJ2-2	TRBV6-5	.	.	TGTGCCAGCAGTTACGGGGAAAACACCGGGGAGCTGTTTTTT	CASSYGENTGELFF
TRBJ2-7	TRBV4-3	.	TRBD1	TGCGCCAGCAGCCAAAACCGGGACAGGGGGTTGACGGGCGAGCAGTACTTC	CASSQNRDRGLTGEQYF
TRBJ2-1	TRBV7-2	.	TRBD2	TGTGCCAGCAGCTTATTTAGCGGGGGCCTAAATGAGCAGTTCTTC	CASSLFSGGLNEQFF
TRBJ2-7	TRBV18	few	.	TGTGCCAGCTCACCATGGTTCAACGAGCAGTACTTC	CASSPWFNEQYF
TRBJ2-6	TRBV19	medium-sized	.	TGTGCCAGTAGTCTTTCGAGCTCTGGGGCCAACGTCCTGACTTTC	CASSLSSSGANVLTF
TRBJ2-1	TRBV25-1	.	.	TGTGCCAGCAGTGCGTCGAGATATGGACTACCCGAACAGTTCTTC	CASSASRYGLPEQFF
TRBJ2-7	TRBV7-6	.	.	TGTGCCAGCAGCTTAGGTAACGGGCGGGACGAGCAGTACTTC	CASSLGNGRDEQYF
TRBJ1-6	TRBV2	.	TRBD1	TGTGCCAGCAGTCCCGGGACAGGGGAAATCTATAATTCACCCCTCCACTTT	CASSPGTGEIYNSPLHF
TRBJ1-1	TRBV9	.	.	TGTGCCAGCAGCGTTTCAGGGAACACTGAAGCTTTCTTT	CASSVSGNTEAFF
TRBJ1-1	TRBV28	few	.	TGTGCCAGCAGTTTTGGTAGGGGGGACTGGAACACTGAAGCTTTCTTT	CASSFGRGDWNTEAFF
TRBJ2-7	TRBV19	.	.	TGTGCCAGTAGTATTGTCGGCTACGAGCAGTACTTC	CASSIVGYEQYF
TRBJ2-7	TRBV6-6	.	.	TGTGCCAGCAGTCCGGCCCTGGACGAGCAGTACTTC	CASSPALDEQYF
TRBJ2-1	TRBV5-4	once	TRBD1	TGTGCCAGCAGCCTTACCGGGACAGGGGACAATGAGCAGTTCTTC	CASSLTGTGDNEQFF
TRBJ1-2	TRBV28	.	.	TGTGCCAGCAGTTTTGGGGAAACGAGCTATGGCTACACCTTC	CASSFGETSYGYTF
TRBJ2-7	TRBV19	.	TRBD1	TGTGCCAGTAGTATTGGACAGGGGAGCCACGAGCAGTACTTC	CASSIGQGSHEQYF